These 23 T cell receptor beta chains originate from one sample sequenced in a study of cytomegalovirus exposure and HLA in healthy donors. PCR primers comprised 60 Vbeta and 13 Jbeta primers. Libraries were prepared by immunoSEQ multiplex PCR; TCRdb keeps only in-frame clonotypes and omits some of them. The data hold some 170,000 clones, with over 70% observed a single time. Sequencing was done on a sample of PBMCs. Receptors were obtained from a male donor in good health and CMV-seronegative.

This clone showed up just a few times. In DNA form, the CDR3 reads TGTGCCAGCAGTTGGGACAGGGGTCGGAACACTGAAGCTTTCTTT. Protein sequence: CASSWDRGRNTEAFF. The rearrangement uses TRBV6-5 and TRBJ1-1, with 10 positions matching TRBD1. The length of the CDR3 is 15 residues. Losses at the gene ends were 4 bases for V and 1 base for J; bases not matched to a gene: 3. Germline CDR1 and CDR2: MNHEY and SVGAGI.

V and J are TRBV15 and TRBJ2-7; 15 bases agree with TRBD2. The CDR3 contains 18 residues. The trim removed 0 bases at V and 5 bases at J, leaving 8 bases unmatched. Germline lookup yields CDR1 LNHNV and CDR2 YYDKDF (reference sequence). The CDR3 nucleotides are TGTGCCACCAGCAGAGATGGACTAGCGGGAGGGCCCAGGAACGAGCAGTACTTC. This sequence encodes CATSRDGLAGGPRNEQYF.

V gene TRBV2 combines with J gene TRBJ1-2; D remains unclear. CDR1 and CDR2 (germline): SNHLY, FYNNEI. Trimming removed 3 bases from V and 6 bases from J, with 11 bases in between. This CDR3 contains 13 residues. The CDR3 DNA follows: TGTGCCAGCAGTGAGGCAGGTTATAATGGCTACACCTTC. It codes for CASSEAGYNGYTF.

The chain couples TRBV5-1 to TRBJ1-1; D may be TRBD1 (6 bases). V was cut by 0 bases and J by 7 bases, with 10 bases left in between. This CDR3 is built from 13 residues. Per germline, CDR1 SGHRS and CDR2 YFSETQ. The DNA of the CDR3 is TGCGCCAGCAGCTTGGCCGGACAGAATGAAGCTTTCTTT. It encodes CASSLAGQNEAFF.

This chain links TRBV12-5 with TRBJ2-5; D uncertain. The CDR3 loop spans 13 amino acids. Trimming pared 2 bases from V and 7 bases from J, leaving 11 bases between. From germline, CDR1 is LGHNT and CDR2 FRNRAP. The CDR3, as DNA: TGTGCTAGTGGTTTGTCTTCGATCGGGACCCAGTACTTC. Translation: CASGLSSIGTQYF.

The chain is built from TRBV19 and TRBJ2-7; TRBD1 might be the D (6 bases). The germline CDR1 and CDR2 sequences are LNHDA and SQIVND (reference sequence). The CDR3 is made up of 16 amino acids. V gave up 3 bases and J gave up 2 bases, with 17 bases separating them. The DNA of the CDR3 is TGTGCCAGTAGTATCGAGGGTCAGGGGACCACCTACGAGCAGTACTTC. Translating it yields CASSIEGQGTTYEQYF.

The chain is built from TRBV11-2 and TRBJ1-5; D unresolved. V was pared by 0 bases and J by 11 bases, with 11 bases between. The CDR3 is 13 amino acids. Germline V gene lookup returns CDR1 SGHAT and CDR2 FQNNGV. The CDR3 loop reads CASSLEPGGSQHF. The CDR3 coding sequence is TGTGCCAGCAGCTTAGAGCCCGGAGGTTCCCAGCATTTT.

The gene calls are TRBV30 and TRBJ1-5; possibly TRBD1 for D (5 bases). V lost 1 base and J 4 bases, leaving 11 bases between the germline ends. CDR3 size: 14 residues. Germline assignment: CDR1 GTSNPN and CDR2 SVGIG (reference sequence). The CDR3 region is CAWSDLGGNQPQHF. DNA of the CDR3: TGTGCCTGGAGTGATTTGGGGGGGAATCAGCCCCAGCATTTT.

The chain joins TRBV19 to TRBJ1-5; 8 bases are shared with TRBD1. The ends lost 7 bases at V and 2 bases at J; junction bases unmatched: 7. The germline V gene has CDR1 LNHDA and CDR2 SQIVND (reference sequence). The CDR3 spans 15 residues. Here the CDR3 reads CASTFSGGGNQPQHF. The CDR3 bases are TGTGCCAGTACCTTCTCAGGGGGCGGCAATCAGCCCCAGCATTTT.

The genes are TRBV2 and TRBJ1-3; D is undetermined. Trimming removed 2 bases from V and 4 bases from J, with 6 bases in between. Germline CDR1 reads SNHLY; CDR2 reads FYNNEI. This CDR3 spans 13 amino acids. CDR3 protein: CASSERGGNTIYF. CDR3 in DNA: TGTGCCAGCAGTGAAAGAGGGGGAAACACCATATATTTT.

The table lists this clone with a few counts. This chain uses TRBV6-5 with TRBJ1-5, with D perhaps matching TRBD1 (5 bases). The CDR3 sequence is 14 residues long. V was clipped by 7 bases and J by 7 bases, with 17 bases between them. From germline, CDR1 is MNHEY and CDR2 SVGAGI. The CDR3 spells CASNPAGLGQPQHF. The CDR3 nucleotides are TGTGCCAGCAATCCAGCGGGGCTAGGACAGCCCCAGCATTTT.

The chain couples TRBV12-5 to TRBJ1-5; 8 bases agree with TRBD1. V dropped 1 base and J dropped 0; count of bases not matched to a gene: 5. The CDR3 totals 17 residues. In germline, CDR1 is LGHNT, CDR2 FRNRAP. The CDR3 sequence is CASGLGTGWDSNQPQHF. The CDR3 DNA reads TGTGCTAGTGGTTTGGGGACAGGGTGGGATAGCAATCAGCCCCAGCATTTT.

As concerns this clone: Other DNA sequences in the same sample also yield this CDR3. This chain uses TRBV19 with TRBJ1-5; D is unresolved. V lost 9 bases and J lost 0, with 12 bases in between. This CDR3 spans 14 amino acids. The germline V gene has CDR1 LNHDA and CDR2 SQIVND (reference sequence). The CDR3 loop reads CASTGVTSNQPQHF. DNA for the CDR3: TGTGCCAGCACCGGAGTTACTAGCAATCAGCCCCAGCATTTT.

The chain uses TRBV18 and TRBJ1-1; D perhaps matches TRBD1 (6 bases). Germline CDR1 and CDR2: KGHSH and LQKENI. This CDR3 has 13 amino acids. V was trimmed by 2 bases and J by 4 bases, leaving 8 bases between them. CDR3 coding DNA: TGTGCCAGCTCACCAGGGGACACCACTGAAGCTTTCTTT. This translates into CASSPGDTTEAFF.

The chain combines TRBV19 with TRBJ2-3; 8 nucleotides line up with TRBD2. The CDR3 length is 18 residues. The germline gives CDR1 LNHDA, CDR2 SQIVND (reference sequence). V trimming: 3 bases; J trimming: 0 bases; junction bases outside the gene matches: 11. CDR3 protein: CASSIGWLGLDSTDTQYF. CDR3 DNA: TGTGCCAGTAGTATCGGTTGGTTGGGACTAGATAGCACAGATACGCAGTATTTT.

This CDR3 reads CASSSSTGELNTEAFF. Written as DNA, the CDR3 is TGCGCCAGCAGCTCGTCTACAGGAGAATTGAACACTGAAGCTTTCTTT. The V call is TRBV5-1, the J call TRBJ1-1; TRBD1 might be the D (5 bases). The V end lost 3 bases, the J end lost 0 bases, and 15 bases lay between the germline ends. Germline values: CDR1 SGHRS, CDR2 YFSETQ. This CDR3 region has 16 residues.

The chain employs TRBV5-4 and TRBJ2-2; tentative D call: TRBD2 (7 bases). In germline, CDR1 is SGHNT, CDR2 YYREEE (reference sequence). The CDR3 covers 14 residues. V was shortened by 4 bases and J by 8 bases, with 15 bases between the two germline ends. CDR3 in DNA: TGTGCCAGCAGCAATGGGGGGGCCCAAGGGGAGCTGTTTTTT. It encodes CASSNGGAQGELFF. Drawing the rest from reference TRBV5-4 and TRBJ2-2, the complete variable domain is ETGVTQSPTHLIKTRGQQVTLRCSSQSGHNTVSWYQQALGQGPQFIFQYYREEENGRGNFPPRFSGLQFPNYSSELNVNALELDDSALYLCASSNGGAQGELFFGEGSRLTVL.

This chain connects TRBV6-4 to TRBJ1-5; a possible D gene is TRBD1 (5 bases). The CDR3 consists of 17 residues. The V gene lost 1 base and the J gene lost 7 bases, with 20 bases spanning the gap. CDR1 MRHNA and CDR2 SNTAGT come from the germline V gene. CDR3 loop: CASSDFGSPEGLQPQHF. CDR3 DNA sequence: TGTGCCAGCAGTGACTTCGGGTCCCCGGAGGGGCTACAGCCCCAGCATTTT.

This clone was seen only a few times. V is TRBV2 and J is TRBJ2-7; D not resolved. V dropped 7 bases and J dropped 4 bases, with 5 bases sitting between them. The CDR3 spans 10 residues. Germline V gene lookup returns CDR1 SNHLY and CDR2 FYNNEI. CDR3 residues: CASMRYEQYF. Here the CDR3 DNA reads TGTGCCAGCATGCGTTACGAGCAGTACTTC.

The CDR3 coding sequence is TGTGCCTGGAGTGTTGGGGGGGGGCCATACAATGAGCAGTTCTTC. The encoded protein is CAWSVGGGPYNEQFF. The chain couples TRBV30 to TRBJ2-1, with D perhaps TRBD2 (7 bases). Germline loops: CDR1 GTSNPN, CDR2 SVGIG (reference sequence). V was pared by 0 bases and J by 4 bases, with 13 bases between. The CDR3 has 15 amino acids.

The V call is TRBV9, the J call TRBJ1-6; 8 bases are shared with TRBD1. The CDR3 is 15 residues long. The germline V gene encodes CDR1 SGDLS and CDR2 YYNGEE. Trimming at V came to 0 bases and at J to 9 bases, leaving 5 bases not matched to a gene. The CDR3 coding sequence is TGTGCCAGCAGCGTAGAGGGGACAGGATTTTCACCCCTCCACTTT. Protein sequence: CASSVEGTGFSPLHF.

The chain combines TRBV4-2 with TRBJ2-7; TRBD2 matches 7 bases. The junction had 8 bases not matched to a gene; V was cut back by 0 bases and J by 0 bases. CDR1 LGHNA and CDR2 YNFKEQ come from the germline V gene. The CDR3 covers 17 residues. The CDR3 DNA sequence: TGTGCCAGCAGCCAAGAATCTAGCGGCGGGAGCTCCTACGAGCAGTACTTC. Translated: CASSQESSGGSSYEQYF.

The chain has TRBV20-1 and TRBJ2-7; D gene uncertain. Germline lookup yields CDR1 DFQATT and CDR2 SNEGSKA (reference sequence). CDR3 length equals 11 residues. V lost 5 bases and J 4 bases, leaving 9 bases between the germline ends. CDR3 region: CSASLLYEQYF. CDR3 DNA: TGCAGTGCTTCCCTCCTTTACGAGCAGTACTTC.